The clone carrying this T cell receptor (beta chain) was seen a handful of times. Its specificity is unknown. Losses at the gene ends were 6 bases for V and 0 bases for J; bases not matched to a gene: 5. Germline loops: CDR1 LNHDA, CDR2 SQIVND (reference sequence). CDR3 size: 15 residues. Primers for the PCR totalled 60 Vbeta and 13 Jbeta. TCRdb's table, derived via immunoSEQ multiplex PCR, lists solely in-frame clones and lacks some. The profile shows 150,000 to 200,000 clones, about 85% of them singletons. This entry belongs to a study of cytomegalovirus exposure and HLA in healthy donors. Study as a whole: One earlier analysis, a look at 150 million to 200 million T cells, found roughly 120 million unique TCR beta sequences.

Study results and caveats: Later on, an analysis showed TCR association rates differing by HLA locus, with DRB1 the most and HLA-C the fewest. Solely CMV serostatus was available to characterize immune exposure.

The origin of this receptor is a male donor in good health and CMV-seropositive. Sequenced: PBMCs. The V call is TRBV19, the J call TRBJ1-1; 9 bases line up with TRBD1. CDR3 region: CASRTGGGLNTEAFF. In DNA form, the CDR3 reads TGTGCCAGTAGAACAGGGGGCGGACTGAACACTGAAGCTTTCTTT.